A selection of T cell receptor beta chains follows, all from one sample in a study of blood T cell repertoires in COVID-19. Clones were read by immunoSEQ multiplex PCR, and TCRdb kept only the in-frame ones, dropping some. In the table there are about 150,000 clones, about 88% of which are singletons. Sequenced input: peripheral blood. These receptors originate from a human donor with COVID-19, enrolled during active disease. The donor label of this sample is uncertain. The CDR3 runs from the conserved cysteine through the conserved F or W. Each record gives: J gene, CDR3 length, clone size, V gene, D gene, CDR3 DNA, CDR3 protein. A D gene is named only where the DNA matches it firmly. Expanded clones are given a class, and other clones once, few, many or no size at all.

>TRBJ2-7|11|-|TRBV30|TRBD1
TGTGCCAACGGACAGGCCGACGAGCAGTACTTC
CANGQADEQYF
>TRBJ1-5|13|-|TRBV12-3/TRBV12-4|TRBD1
TGTGCCAGCAGGCGACAGGGGGCGGAAACCCAGCATTTT
CASRRQGAETQHF
>TRBJ2-7|11|-|TRBV4-1|-
TGCGCCGGAGGGACTTACTACGAGCAGTACTTC
CAGGTYYEQYF
>TRBJ2-3|13|-|TRBV6-5|-
TGTGCCAGCCGACAGATAGGGACAGATACGCAGTATTTT
CASRQIGTDTQYF
>TRBJ2-7|14|-|TRBV11-2|-
TGTGCCAGCAGCTTGGGCAGCAGCTCCTACGAGCAGTACTTC
CASSLGSSSYEQYF
>TRBJ2-3|15|-|TRBV5-6|-
TGTGCCAGCAGCTTGGGGGTAGCGTCAACAGATACGCAGTATTTT
CASSLGVASTDTQYF
>TRBJ2-7|15|-|TRBV6-5|-
TGTGCCAGCAATCGTCAGGACAGAAACTCCTACGAGCAGTACTTC
CASNRQDRNSYEQYF
>TRBJ2-7|14|-|TRBV6-5|-
TGTGCCAGCAGTAGGGCGGCAGGGATTGACGAGCAGTACTTC
CASSRAAGIDEQYF
>TRBJ1-4|15|-|TRBV4-1|-
TGCGCCAGCAGCCAAGATCCGGGGGATAATGAAAAACTGTTTTTT
CASSQDPGDNEKLFF
>TRBJ2-1|15|-|TRBV15|-
TGTGCCACCAGCAGAGATAAGGGGTTGGGGAATGAGCAGTTCTTC
CATSRDKGLGNEQFF
>TRBJ1-1|16|-|TRBV5-1|-
TGCGCCAGCAGCTTGGACGGCGCAGGGCTGAACACTGAAGCTTTCTTT
CASSLDGAGLNTEAFF
>TRBJ1-1|15|-|TRBV19|-
TGTGCCAGTAGTATTCTTGGGGGGTTCGGCACTGAAGCTTTCTTT
CASSILGGFGTEAFF
>TRBJ2-2|15|-|TRBV5-1|-
TGCGCCAGCAGCACGGGGCAGGGGTCCACCGGGGAGCTGTTTTTT
CASSTGQGSTGELFF
>TRBJ1-1|11|-|TRBV7-9|TRBD1
TGTGCCAGCAGCTTGACAGGGGGTGCTTTCTTT
CASSLTGGAFF
>TRBJ1-1|15|few|TRBV7-9|-
TGTGCCAGCAGCTTGGGGGGGAAACCGAACACTGAAGCTTTCTTT
CASSLGGKPNTEAFF
>TRBJ1-2|15|few|TRBV6-5|TRBD1
TGTGCCAGCAGTCCCCCGGACAGGAGGTTTGAGGGCTACACCTTC
CASSPPDRRFEGYTF
>TRBJ2-5|17|once|TRBV3-1/TRBV3-2|TRBD2
TGTGCCAGCAGTCCCCTGTCCGCCCCGGGGGGGCTAGAGACCCAGTACTTC
CASSPLSAPGGLETQYF
>TRBJ2-1|15|-|TRBV5-4|TRBD2
TGTGCCAGCAGCCCCCTGACTAGCGGGGACAATGAGCAGTTCTTC
CASSPLTSGDNEQFF
>TRBJ2-3|15|-|TRBV24-1|TRBD2
TGTGCCACCAGTGATGCGGGGGGGCCCGGGGATACGCAGTATTTT
CATSDAGGPGDTQYF
>TRBJ1-1|14|-|TRBV11-2|TRBD1
TGTGCCAGCAGCCTGGACAGGGTCGACACTGAAGCTTTCTTT
CASSLDRVDTEAFF
>TRBJ1-1|13|-|TRBV2|-
TGTGCCAGCTCTCGGGAGAGGGACACTGAAGCTTTCTTT
CASSRERDTEAFF
>TRBJ2-5|16|-|TRBV3-1/TRBV3-2|TRBD2
TGTGCCAGCAGCCAAGGGGCTAGCGGGGGCAGGGAGACCCAGTACTTC
CASSQGASGGRETQYF
>TRBJ2-7|16|once|TRBV7-9|TRBD1
TGTGCCAGCACTATAACCTCCGGACAGGGGGTCTACGAGCAGTACTTC
CASTITSGQGVYEQYF
>TRBJ1-6|17|-|TRBV19|TRBD1
TGTGCCAGTAGTATACCCGGGAGAGGACAGGGGAATTCACCCCTCCACTTT
CASSIPGRGQGNSPLHF
>TRBJ1-5|17|once|TRBV11-3|-
TGTGCCAGCACCTCTAAATCGCCCGGGGGGCTGGATCAGCCCCAGCATTTT
CASTSKSPGGLDQPQHF
>TRBJ2-7|13|-|TRBV19|-
TGTGCCAGTAGTACTCGGTACGGGGGTGAGCAGTACTTC
CASSTRYGGEQYF
>TRBJ2-1|16|-|TRBV5-6|TRBD2
TGTGCCAGCAGCGGCGAGCGGGACCCCTATTTCGATGAGCAGTTCTTC
CASSGERDPYFDEQFF
>TRBJ2-6|16|-|TRBV19|-
TGTGCCAGTAGTATAACAGCTGGATCTGGGGCCAACGTCCTGACTTTC
CASSITAGSGANVLTF
>TRBJ2-1|16|-|TRBV19|TRBD2
TGTGCCAGTAGTATAGCCCAGAGCGGGGACCCCAATGAGCAGTTCTTC
CASSIAQSGDPNEQFF
>TRBJ2-7|15|-|TRBV30|-
TGTGCCTGGAGTGTAAGGTCTAGCTTCTCCTACGAGCAGTACTTC
CAWSVRSSFSYEQYF
>TRBJ1-5|15|-|TRBV6-5|TRBD1
TGTGCCAGGAACAGGGGGCGCCCCCCCCATCAGCCCCAGCATTTT
CARNRGRPPHQPQHF
>TRBJ2-1|15|-|TRBV2|TRBD2
TGTGCCAGCAGTGAAGGGGCTAGCGGGTACAATGAGCAGTTCTTC
CASSEGASGYNEQFF
>TRBJ1-5|15|-|TRBV28|TRBD1
TGTGCCAGCACCCCGGGACAGGGGGCGCGGCAGCCCCAGCATTTT
CASTPGQGARQPQHF
>TRBJ2-5|16|-|TRBV5-1|-
TGCGCCAGCAGCTCGGCGGGACAGCGGGCCTCAGAGACCCAGTACTTC
CASSSAGQRASETQYF
>TRBJ2-7|14|-|TRBV27|TRBD1
TGTGCCAGCCGACAGGGGGCGAGCTCCTACGAGCAGTACTTC
CASRQGASSYEQYF
>TRBJ1-1|13|-|TRBV10-3|-
TGTGCCATCAGTACAGGTACGAACACTGAAGCTTTCTTT
CAISTGTNTEAFF
>TRBJ2-3|15|-|TRBV5-1|TRBD1
TGCGCCAGCAGCGGGACAGGGGCGCGGGCAGATACGCAGTATTTT
CASSGTGARADTQYF
>TRBJ2-5|15|once|TRBV7-9|-
TGTGCCAGCAGCGGGGCAGGGTCAAGGGGAGAGACCCAGTACTTC
CASSGAGSRGETQYF
>TRBJ2-7|16|-|TRBV9|-
TGTGCCAGCAGCGTAGGTGCGGCGGGGGCCCCTTACGAGCAGTACTTC
CASSVGAAGAPYEQYF
>TRBJ1-2|14|once|TRBV2|-
TGTGCCAGCAACCAACAGGGCCCTATCTATGGCTACACCTTC
CASNQQGPIYGYTF
>TRBJ1-1|14|-|TRBV19|TRBD1
TGTGCCAGTACCTTGGACAGGGAGGCCACTGAAGCTTTCTTT
CASTLDREATEAFF
>TRBJ1-2|15|-|TRBV29-1|TRBD1
TGCAGCGTTGAAGATCGCCAAGGGACAGGGTCTGGCTACACCTTC
CSVEDRQGTGSGYTF
>TRBJ1-2|14|-|TRBV27|-
TGTGCCAGCAGTTTATCGTTGACACACTATGGCTACACCTTC
CASSLSLTHYGYTF
>TRBJ2-7|15|-|TRBV11-3|-
TGTGCCAGCAGCTCTCCGGGACACGTGGGGTTCGAGCAGTACTTC
CASSSPGHVGFEQYF
>TRBJ1-1|13|-|TRBV11-1|-
TGTGCCAGCGCCCAAGCCGGCGGGCCTGAAGCTTTCTTT
CASAQAGGPEAFF
>TRBJ1-2|14|-|TRBV6-5|-
TGTGCCAGCAGTTACTCGGGGAGTAGGTATGGCTACACCTTC
CASSYSGSRYGYTF
>TRBJ2-1|15|-|TRBV5-4|TRBD2
TGTGCCAGCAGCCCGGGACTAGCAAGGATCAATGAGCAGTTCTTC
CASSPGLARINEQFF